This entry lists 11 T cell receptor beta chains sequenced from one sample in a study of Ad26.COV2.S vaccination and SARS-CoV-2 variants. Indicated treatment: approximately 18 received Ad26.COV2.S at low or high dose, single or two shots; about five received placebo; per-sample allocation not given. Samples were taken on day 63 after the first vaccine or placebo injection. Repertoires were generated with immunoSEQ multiplex PCR, while TCRdb's copy carries only in-frame clones and drops some. Seen here are 350,000 to 500,000 clones, about 90% observed once, and the top ten hold roughly 3.9%. Specimen: peripheral blood, collected in a trial of Ad26.COV2.S vaccine versus placebo. The receptor set was obtained from a person between 18 and 59 years old who received the Ad26.COV2.S COVID-19 vaccine or a placebo.

This sequence joins TRBV6-7 and TRBJ2-4; D possibly uses TRBD1 or TRBD2 (5 bases each). TRBV6-7 is an ORF; its function is uncertain. V lost 0 bases to trimming and J lost 6 bases, with 21 bases between them. This CDR3 has 18 amino acids. The CDR3 DNA reads TGTGCCAGCAGTTACTCCTGCCCCCGGGACCAAACTACAAACATTCAGTACTTC. It yields the protein CASSYSCPRDQTTNIQYF.

In nucleotides, the CDR3 is TGTGCCACCAAGCGTTCCGGGGAGCTGTTTTTT. It yields the protein CATKRSGELFF. The chain is built from TRBV3-1 (or the pseudogene TRBV3-2) and TRBJ2-2, with unresolved D. V was pared by 10 bases and J by 6 bases, with 9 bases between. The CDR3 extends over 11 amino acids. Per the germline V gene, CDR1 is LGHDT and CDR2 is YNNKEL (reference sequence).

The rearrangement links TRBV29-1 to TRBJ2-2; TRBD1 aligns across 11 bases. This CDR3 region has 15 residues. Unmatched junction bases numbered 5, after V lost 4 bases and J lost 4 bases. Germline V gene data show CDR1 as SQVTM and CDR2 as ANQGSEA. The CDR3 spells CSVGTGTGGTGELFF. The CDR3 region has the DNA TGCAGCGTTGGCACCGGGACAGGGGGCACCGGGGAGCTGTTTTTT.

This chain joins TRBV7-9 and TRBJ2-3; D remains unclear. V gave up 1 base and J gave up 4 bases, with 3 bases separating them. Germline lookup yields CDR1 SEHNR and CDR2 FQNEAQ (reference sequence). The CDR3 extends over 12 amino acids. The CDR3 DNA follows: TGTGCCAGCAGCTTAGTCCCAGATACGCAGTATTTT. This encodes CASSLVPDTQYF.

V usage is TRBV6-6 and J usage is TRBJ2-5; no reliable D call. V was cut by 5 bases and J by 2 bases, with 15 bases left in between. The CDR3 runs to 15 residues. Germline values: CDR1 MNHNY, CDR2 SVGAGI (reference sequence). The CDR3 nucleotides read TGTGCCAGCAGTACTGCTTTTAGGGTACAAGAGACCCAGTACTTC. Its protein product is CASSTAFRVQETQYF.

The V and J genes are TRBV18 and TRBJ1-2, with 9 positions matching TRBD1. The CDR3 contains 16 residues. Germline CDR1 reads KGHSH; CDR2 reads LQKENI. Trimming removed 1 base from V and 4 bases from J; junction bases left unmatched: 7. The CDR3 region has the DNA TGTGCCAGCTCACCACGCGGACAGGGGACTGGCTATGGCTACACCTTC. Translating it yields CASSPRGQGTGYGYTF.

The chain has TRBV6-2 or TRBV6-3 and TRBJ2-2; possible D gene TRBD2, 5 bases. Germline V gene lookup returns CDR1 MNHEY and CDR2 SVGEGT. The CDR3 covers 17 residues. Trimming shortened V by 0 bases and J by 4 bases, and 15 bases separated the two germline ends. CDR3 DNA sequence: TGTGCCAGCAGTTACTCACAAACTAGAAGTGTCACCGGGGAGCTGTTTTTT. It specifies CASSYSQTRSVTGELFF.

The chain uses TRBV21-1 and TRBJ2-1; the table assigns TRBD2, which was not confirmed against the DNA. TRBV21-1 is noted as a pseudogene. The CDR3 totals 14 residues. CDR3 DNA: TGTGCCAGCAGCAAAGCCAAGCGTTACAATGAGCAGTTCTTC. Translating gives CASSKAKRYNEQFF.

The rearrangement joins TRBV28 to TRBJ2-4; tentatively, D is TRBD2 (6 bases). The V gene's germline CDR1 is MDHEN and CDR2 SYDVKM. V was shortened by 5 bases and J by 5 bases, with 10 bases between the two germline ends. The length of the CDR3 is 13 residues. In nucleotides, the CDR3 is TGTGCCAGCAGTCGGGAGTTGCAAAACATTCAGTACTTC. This gives the protein CASSRELQNIQYF.

The V call is TRBV4-2, the J call TRBJ1-5, with TRBD1 identical over 11 bases. The CDR3 runs 16 residues. Unmatched junction bases numbered 8, after V lost 0 bases and J lost 10 bases. The V gene's germline CDR1 is LGHNA and CDR2 YNFKEQ. The CDR3 spells CASSQDLGTGGVPQHF. CDR3 DNA: TGTGCCAGCAGCCAAGATTTAGGGACAGGGGGTGTACCCCAGCATTTT.

The gene calls are TRBV15 and TRBJ1-5; 7 bases map to TRBD1. The CDR3 length is 19 residues. Germline V lookup: CDR1 LNHNV, CDR2 YYDKDF (reference sequence). V shed 2 bases, J shed 6 bases, and the junction held 19 bases outside the gene matches. CDR3 amino acids: CATSRTDDRAWVVGQPQHF. The DNA for the CDR3 is TGTGCCACCAGCAGAACCGATGACAGGGCATGGGTAGTGGGTCAGCCCCAGCATTTT.